This T cell receptor beta chain is drawn from a study of CD8+ T cells in alopecia areata. Sequencing used cDNA as its template, made by extracting RNA and reverse transcribing it. Sequencing used immunoSEQ multiplex PCR; TCRdb keeps in-frame clones, though not all of them. The sample gives approximately 180,000 clones, about 63% of which show up once; about 14% is in the top ten. This clone was detected only a few times. Investigators sorted PBMCs to obtain both CD4+ and CD8+ T cells. Germline lookup yields CDR1 MGHRA and CDR2 YSYEKL. The CDR3 contains 16 residues. Between the trimmed V and J ends, which lost 0 bases and 0 bases, there was a span of 10 bases.

The genes are TRBV4-1 and TRBJ2-3; D unresolved. This receptor was taken from a human donor with alopecia areata. Material: CD4+ T cells sorted from blood, obtained at week 0. CDR3 loop: CASSQDEGYSTDTQYF. The CDR3 DNA reads as TGCGCCAGCAGCCAAGATGAAGGATATAGCACAGATACGCAGTATTTT.